Listed below are T cell receptor beta chains from one sample, sequenced in a study of CD8 T cells in ankylosing spondylitis. MiXCR was run by TCRdb on the 5' RACE reads, yielding one entry per CDR3 protein. This table holds 700,000 to 850,000 distinct CDR3 sequences, about 12% found once. The sequenced sample was blood, either unsorted or a sorted T cell fraction (not recorded which). All receptors derive from a male donor with ankylosing spondylitis. Both conserved end residues are part of each CDR3. D genes are given only for firm matches. Some rows mark clone size as missing; the rest say once, few, many or name a class of expanded clone.

J gene	V gene	clone size	D gene	CDR3 protein	CDR3 DNA
TRBJ2-1	TRBV24-1	few	TRBD2	CATSDSPGRGINEQFF	TGTGCCACCAGTGATAGTCCGGGGAGGGGAATCAATGAGCAGTTCTTC
TRBJ2-7	TRBV5-6	few	NA	CASSLDGGLRHEQYF	TGTGCCAGCAGCTTGGATGGGGGTCTAAGGCACGAGCAGTACTTC
TRBJ2-5	TRBV7-2	NA	NA	CASSSPRGAEETQYF	TGTGCCAGCAGCTCTCCCAGGGGGGCGGAGGAGACCCAGTACTTC
TRBJ2-3	TRBV28	NA	NA	CASSRTTTDTQYF	TGTGCCAGCAGTCGGACCACCACAGATACGCAGTATTTT
TRBJ1-5	TRBV7-9	NA	NA	CASSLAYTSNQPQHF	TGTGCCAGCAGCTTAGCTTACACGAGCAATCAGCCCCAGCATTTT
TRBJ2-1	TRBV4-2	NA	NA	CASSQEVFPNRNEQFF	TGTGCCAGCAGCCAAGAGGTCTTCCCGAATCGCAATGAGCAGTTCTTC
TRBJ2-5	TRBV7-9	many	NA	CASSIRGLRRGETQYF	TGTGCCAGCAGTATAAGAGGGCTCCGTAGAGGCGAGACCCAGTACTTC
TRBJ2-3	TRBV7-2	NA	NA	CASSPVVGRRPDTQYF	TGTGCCAGCAGCCCAGTCGTGGGGAGGAGACCAGATACGCAGTATTTT
TRBJ2-1	TRBV7-2	many	TRBD2	CASSTRLAGSYNEQFF	TGTGCCAGCAGCACCCGACTAGCGGGATCCTACAATGAGCAGTTCTTC
TRBJ2-1	TRBV4-1	NA	NA	CASRLMAIRDGGAGEQFF	TGCGCCAGCAGACTCATGGCGATTCGGGACGGAGGAGCGGGTGAGCAGTTCTTC
TRBJ2-3	TRBV7-9	NA	NA	CASGLGTFPSTDTQYF	TGTGCCAGCGGTTTAGGGACATTCCCTAGCACAGATACGCAGTATTTT
TRBJ2-3	TRBV5-1	many	NA	CASSWTTAQSHRTQYF	TGCGCCAGCAGCTGGACGACGGCCCAGAGCCACCGTACGCAGTATTTT
TRBJ2-5	TRBV20-1	NA	NA	CSARFGSTQETQYF	TGCAGTGCTAGATTCGGCAGTACCCAAGAGACCCAGTACTTC
TRBJ2-7	TRBV27	NA	TRBD2	CASSIFKSSGIYEQYF	TGTGCCAGCAGCATCTTTAAGTCTAGCGGGATATACGAGCAGTACTTC
TRBJ2-3	TRBV30	NA	TRBD2	CAWRLAGGTDTQYF	TGTGCCTGGAGGCTAGCGGGAGGCACAGATACGCAGTATTTT
TRBJ2-7	TRBV30	NA	NA	CAIWRESYEQYF	TGTGCCATATGGAGGGAATCCTACGAGCAGTACTTC